The clone carrying this T cell receptor (beta chain) was counted between two and nine times. These data originate in a study of type 1 and type 2 diabetes patients. At the level of the study: Magnetic bead positive selection isolated CD4+ or CD8+ T cells from PBMCs.

V dropped 2 bases and J dropped 4; count of bases not matched to a gene: 3. This CDR3 spans 14 amino acids. PCR was run on genomic DNA. A primer set of 30 forward and 13 reverse primers amplified the CDR3. TCRdb independently ran MiXCR on the multiplex PCR reads; one entry per CDR3 protein. The table shows 250,000 or so distinct CDR3 sequences, with around 47% occurring only once. Each diabetic donor fulfilled classification criteria for either type 1 or type 2. The sequencing sample was made of peripheral blood mononuclear cells (PBMCs). This TCR came from a man between 18 and 35 years old with type 2 diabetes. The chain recombines TRBV12-3 or TRBV12-4 with TRBJ1-1; 8 bases match TRBD1. The CDR3, as DNA: TGTGCCAGCAGTTTACTACAGGGGGGCACTGAAGCTTTCTTT. Its translation is CASSLLQGGTEAFF.